This T cell receptor beta chain was recovered during a study of blood T cell repertoires in COVID-19. The CDR3 is 12 amino acids. V trimming: 4 bases; J trimming: 9 bases; junction bases outside the gene matches: 3. This table comes from immunoSEQ multiplex PCR, and its TCRdb copy is limited to in-frame clones, with some not included. This sample carries 300,000 or so clones, around nine tenths of them seen once, and the ten largest clones take roughly 2.9%. This clone was counted a few times. This TCR was recovered from a woman in her forties or fifties who had been exposed to COVID-19. The chain combines TRBV12-3 or TRBV12-4 with TRBJ2-5; 9 nucleotides match TRBD2. Sequencing used PBMCs or T cells enriched from blood (not recorded which). This chain's CDR3 is CASSYSSGAQYF. CDR3 nucleotides: TGTGCCAGCAGTTATTCTAGCGGGGCCCAGTACTTC.